This T cell receptor beta chain appears in the sequencing data of a study of regulatory T cells in long-lasting Graves disease. HTBI primers from iRepertoire and Arm-PCR of CDR3 regions yielded the TCR beta libraries. A single record per CDR3 protein comes from TCRdb applying MiXCR to the multiplex PCR reads. Of 550,000 to 600,000 distinct CDR3 sequences in the sample, around 16% were seen once. The time point here: newly diagnosed GD, antithyroid drugs for less than 3 months. From RNA extracted from PBMCs, the TCR library was made. This clonotype was found many times. The CDR3 has 11 residues. The germline CDR1 and CDR2 sequences are LNHDA and SQIVND (reference sequence). V was cut by 9 bases and J by 3 bases, with 9 bases left in between. The same sample was also studied in work on T cells in Graves' hyperthyroidism and ophthalmopathy. That work contributes: Graves' hyperthyroidism without ophthalmopathy progression within 18 months was termed stable.

The rearrangement links TRBV19 to TRBJ2-7; D remains ambiguous. This receptor was identified in a man younger than 35 with Graves disease. The specimen was peripheral blood mononuclear cells (PBMCs), collected at new diagnosis, from a patient treated with antithyroid drugs. As DNA, the CDR3 is TGTGCCAGCTCCATAGGCTACGAGCAGTACTTC. Translating gives CASSIGYEQYF.